This is a list of T cell receptor beta chains from one sample in a study of cytomegalovirus exposure and HLA in healthy donors. Assay used: immunoSEQ multiplex PCR; TCRdb lists only in-frame clones, some missing. The table includes some 93,000 clones, 82% detected once. The sequenced material came from PBMCs. These receptors all stem from a man aged 50 or older in good health and CMV-seronegative. The conserved cysteine and the conserved F or W are not part of the CDR3 here. Fields, in order: V gene, J gene, CDR3 protein.

V gene: TRBV4-2
J gene: TRBJ1-1
CDR3 protein: ASSQVRDTTEAF

V gene: TRBV6-5
J gene: TRBJ1-1
CDR3 protein: ASSYSGGSNTEAF

V gene: TRBV6-5
J gene: TRBJ2-7
CDR3 protein: ASNALQGYEQY

V gene: TRBV27
J gene: TRBJ2-2
CDR3 protein: ASRTLAGTGELF

V gene: TRBV5-4
J gene: TRBJ2-7
CDR3 protein: ASSTRDRGEREQY

V gene: TRBV28
J gene: TRBJ1-6
CDR3 protein: ASSLNVGGSLNSPLH

V gene: TRBV23-1
J gene: TRBJ2-3
CDR3 protein: ASSQTMPGTVGSRLRTDTQY

V gene: TRBV2
J gene: TRBJ1-5
CDR3 protein: ASSAQGVSNQPQH

V gene: TRBV6-5
J gene: TRBJ1-1
CDR3 protein: ASRAGVTEAF

V gene: TRBV5-1
J gene: TRBJ2-7
CDR3 protein: ASSLTSGITYEQY

V gene: TRBV30
J gene: TRBJ2-3
CDR3 protein: AWSTAASGRGY